The clone carrying this T cell receptor beta chain was seen once. Antigen unknown. The sample belongs to a study of Ad26.COV2.S vaccination and SARS-CoV-2 variants. Across the whole study: Doses of Ad26.COV2.S were injected into muscle once or twice, 56 days apart. Notes on the study in general: After vaccination, reports described spike-specific CD8+ and CD4+ T cell responses as showing substantial breadth.

Between the trimmed V and J ends, which lost 2 bases and 6 bases, there was a span of 2 bases. The germline V gene has CDR1 LGHDT and CDR2 YNNKEL (reference sequence). This CDR3 spans 11 amino acids. Assay used: immunoSEQ multiplex PCR; TCRdb lists only in-frame clones, some missing. The sample contains hundreds of thousands of clones, 80% to 90% of which appear only once. Documented treatment: about 20 received Ad26.COV2.S at low or high dose, single or two shots; 5 received placebo; per-sample allocation not given. After the first vaccine or placebo injection, samples were drawn on day 63. An 18-55-year-old adult in Boston served as donor.

The V gene is TRBV3-1 (or the pseudogene TRBV3-2), the J gene TRBJ2-1; no clear D. The sequence was obtained from a person between 18 and 59 years old who received the Ad26.COV2.S COVID-19 vaccine or a placebo. This material consisted of peripheral blood, taken in a trial of Ad26.COV2.S vaccine versus placebo. CDR3 nucleotide sequence: TGTGCCAGCAGCCAACTCAATGAGCAGTTCTTC. Its translation is CASSQLNEQFF.